A single sample is the source of the 32 T cell receptor beta chains below, sequenced in a study of OX40 agonist ivuxolimab in advanced cancers. The method was the immunoSEQ multiplex PCR assay. As stored in TCRdb, this immuneACCESS dataset retains in-frame rearrangements with V and J assigned. A fraction of the clones does not appear; measured against another copy, unresolved V genes explain less than half of the discrepancy, and the remainder lacks a known reason. Present in this sample are roughly 38,000 clones, roughly 89% of which were seen just once. The leading ten clones occupy around 33% of the sample. The input for sequencing was CD4+ or CD8+ T cells sorted from blood, taken in a trial of the OX40 agonist ivuxolimab. These receptor sequences come from an adult with an advanced solid tumor such as melanoma, head and neck, liver or kidney cancer.

This clone was seen a few times. Other nucleotide sequences in the sample specify the same CDR3. V gene TRBV11-2 combines with J gene TRBJ1-1; no clear D gene. The germline CDR1 and CDR2 sequences are SGHAT and FQNNGV. The CDR3 length is 13 residues. Between the trimmed V and J ends, which lost 2 bases and 1 base, there was a span of 5 bases. CDR3 sequence: CASSLKRNTEAFF. In nucleotides, the CDR3 is TGTGCCAGCAGCTTAAAGAGGAACACTGAAGCTTTCTTT.

This clone was seen a handful of times. This chain links TRBV5-1 with TRBJ2-7; 11 bases fit TRBD2. The junction had 5 bases not matched to a gene; V was cut back by 2 bases and J by 4 bases. Germline CDR1 reads SGHRS; CDR2 reads YFSETQ. This CDR3 has 15 residues. The CDR3 protein is CASSFTSGSLYEQYF. Written as DNA, the CDR3 is TGCGCCAGCAGCTTTACTAGCGGGAGCCTATACGAGCAGTACTTC.

The J gene is TRBJ1-1, the V gene TRBV14, with TRBD1 as a possible D gene (5 bases). Germline V gives CDR1 SGHDN, CDR2 FVKESK. Trimming stripped 4 bases from V and 3 bases from J, with 9 bases between. The CDR3 is 13 residues long. In nucleotides, the CDR3 is TGTGCCAGCAGCCTACAGGCTTACACTGAAGCTTTCTTT. This translates into CASSLQAYTEAFF.

This clone was observed a handful of times. The chain has TRBV14 and TRBJ1-2, with 9 bases that match TRBD1. CDR1 is SGHDN and CDR2 is FVKESK in the germline V gene. The CDR3 has 13 amino acids. The V and J ends lost 6 bases and 6 bases, in that order; junction bases with no gene match: 5. Here the CDR3 reads CASSPRQGDGYTF. The CDR3 DNA follows: TGTGCCAGCAGTCCTCGACAGGGGGATGGCTACACCTTC.

The V gene is TRBV5-4, the J gene TRBJ2-1; 7 bases agree with TRBD1. This CDR3 is 15 amino acids long. The V segment lost 1 base and the J segment 5 bases; nucleotides outside the gene matches: 6. The V gene's germline CDR1 is SGHNT and CDR2 YYREEE (reference sequence). This CDR3 is CASSLRWDRNNEQFF. CDR3 nucleotide sequence: TGTGCCAGCAGCTTGCGATGGGACAGAAACAATGAGCAGTTCTTC.

The V gene is TRBV5-1, the J gene TRBJ2-1, with 8 bases fitting TRBD2. V was clipped by 5 bases and J by 9 bases; unmatched bases: 16. Germline assignment: CDR1 SGHRS and CDR2 YFSETQ. This CDR3 contains 16 residues. The CDR3 reads CASSALSGGPFVEQFF. CDR3 coding DNA: TGCGCCAGCAGTGCTCTCTCGGGAGGGCCTTTCGTTGAGCAGTTCTTC.

The chain combines TRBV27 with TRBJ1-5, with 7 bases fitting TRBD1. Germline loops: CDR1 MNHEY, CDR2 SMNVEV (reference sequence). The CDR3 runs 15 residues. Losses at the gene ends were 2 bases for V and 5 bases for J; bases not matched to a gene: 6. CDR3 in amino acids: CASSLNGDSYQPQHF. For the CDR3, the DNA is TGTGCCAGCAGTTTAAATGGGGACAGCTATCAGCCCCAGCATTTT.

This chain connects TRBV2 to TRBJ2-5; D gene uncertain. CDR3 length: 14 residues. Deletions cut 7 bases from V and 5 bases from J, with 17 bases between. CDR1 and CDR2 (germline): SNHLY, FYNNEI. This chain's CDR3 is CASTVFGIGETQYF. CDR3 DNA: TGTGCCAGCACCGTTTTTGGGATTGGGGAGACCCAGTACTTC.

In its sample, this clone was seen once. This chain uses TRBV6-4 with TRBJ2-7; D remains ambiguous. V was pared by 3 bases and J by 1 base, with 7 bases between. The germline CDR1 and CDR2 sequences are MRHNA and SNTAGT. This CDR3 spans 13 amino acids. The CDR3 DNA reads TGTGCCAGCAGTGAGGAGATTTCCTACGAGCAGTACTTC. The encoded protein is CASSEEISYEQYF.

V usage is TRBV11-2 and J usage is TRBJ2-5, with D unresolved. In germline, CDR1 is SGHAT, CDR2 FQNNGV. The ends were cut back, 1 base at V and 2 bases at J, with 2 bases in the middle. This CDR3 is 12 amino acids long. CDR3 sequence: CASSLGQETQYF. For the CDR3, the DNA is TGTGCCAGCAGCTTAGGTCAAGAGACCCAGTACTTC.

The CDR3 loop reads CASSPPGGGNEQFF. The CDR3 nucleotides are TGTGCCAGCAGCCCTCCCGGGGGTGGCAATGAGCAGTTCTTC. V gene TRBV9 combines with J gene TRBJ2-1; D perhaps matches TRBD2 (6 bases). Germline values: CDR1 SGDLS, CDR2 YYNGEE. The germline V and J ends were trimmed by 4 bases and 6 bases, with 14 bases remaining between them. This CDR3 is built from 14 residues.

This chain connects TRBV6-1 to TRBJ2-5; D may be TRBD1 or TRBD2 (5 bases each). Germline-derived CDR1 and CDR2 are MNHNS and SASEGT. The CDR3 runs 15 residues. Trimming left V 2 bases short and J 1 base short, with 11 bases between. The CDR3, as DNA: TGTGCCAGCAGTGAAAGTCCGGGGCGCCAAGAGACCCAGTACTTC. Residues: CASSESPGRQETQYF.

The chain has TRBV10-2 and TRBJ1-6, with D uncertain. V was trimmed by 9 bases and J by 7 bases, leaving 13 bases between them. Germline values: CDR1 WSHSY, CDR2 SAAADI. CDR3 length: 13 amino acids. As DNA, the CDR3 is TGCGCCAGAGAAATCGGCTGGAATTCACCCCTCCACTTT. It translates to CAREIGWNSPLHF.

The chain combines TRBV4-1 with TRBJ2-2, with D possibly TRBD1 on 5 matching bases. The V end was cut by 0 bases, the J end by 6 bases, with 14 bases between. This CDR3 spans 16 amino acids. Germline values: CDR1 MGHRA, CDR2 YSYEKL. CDR3 bases: TGCGCCAGCAGCCAAGACCGGACACTACGGGCCGGGGAGCTGTTTTTT. Its protein product is CASSQDRTLRAGELFF.

The chain recombines TRBV12-1 with TRBJ2-7; the DNA was not used to check the table's D call, TRBD1. TRBV12-1 is a recognized pseudogene. The CDR3 length is 15 residues. CDR3 sequence reads: CASSSTGQTSYEQYF. In DNA, the CDR3 is TGTGCCAGCAGCTCCACGGGACAGACCTCCTACGAGCAGTACTTC.

The V gene is TRBV9, the J gene TRBJ1-4, with 8 positions matching TRBD1. The CDR3 covers 14 residues. V was clipped by 4 bases and J by 8 bases; unmatched bases: 7. CDR1 and CDR2 (germline): SGDLS, YYNGEE. The CDR3 nucleotides read TGTGCCAGCAGCCCAGGACAGGGTACGGAAAAACTGTTTTTT. It specifies CASSPGQGTEKLFF.

This clone was counted a single time. The rearrangement uses TRBV19 and TRBJ2-4; tentatively, D is TRBD1 or TRBD2 (5 bases each). Trimming took off 8 bases at V and 7 bases at J, with 18 bases between the two ends. The CDR3 is made up of 14 amino acids. Germline V gives CDR1 LNHDA, CDR2 SQIVND (reference sequence). The CDR3 DNA reads as TGTGCCAGTGCCCTTGGTAGGGGAGAGAACATTCAGTACTTC. Translation: CASALGRGENIQYF.

The V and J genes are TRBV11-2 and TRBJ1-2; 7 nucleotides line up with TRBD1. The CDR3 runs 15 residues. Germline V gene lookup returns CDR1 SGHAT and CDR2 FQNNGV. V lost 4 bases, J lost 7 bases, and 12 bases stayed unmatched. CDR3 bases: TGTGCCAGCAGCTCCATTTGGAGGGGGCAATTTGGCTACACCTTC. Translated: CASSSIWRGQFGYTF.

This clone was seen a single time. V is TRBV28 and J is TRBJ1-5; weak D call: TRBD1 (6 bases). Trimming left V 4 bases short and J 0 bases short, with 13 bases between. Germline-derived CDR1 and CDR2 are MDHEN and SYDVKM. The CDR3 is made up of 16 amino acids. Written as DNA, the CDR3 is TGTGCCAGCAGTTCGACGGGACACTTTAGCAATCAGCCCCAGCATTTT. As protein: CASSSTGHFSNQPQHF. Based on the CDR3 plus reference TRBV28 and TRBJ1-5, the full variable domain is DVKVTQSSRYLVKRTGEKVFLECVQDMDHENMFWYRQDPGLGLRLIYFSYDVKMKEKGDIPEGYSVSREKKERFSLILESASTNQTSMYLCASSSTGHFSNQPQHFGDGTRLSIL.

The gene calls are TRBV5-5 and TRBJ2-1; 8 nucleotides match TRBD2. The junction had 6 bases not matched to a gene; V was cut back by 2 bases and J by 8 bases. The germline CDR1 and CDR2 sequences are SGHKS and YYEKEE (reference sequence). CDR3 length equals 14 residues. The CDR3 region has the DNA TGTGCCAGCAGCTTCCTCTTCGGGAGGGATGAGCAGTTCTTC. Its protein is CASSFLFGRDEQFF.

The V call is TRBV2, the J call TRBJ1-5, with D possibly TRBD1 on 6 matching bases. V was shortened by 4 bases and J by 3 bases, with 16 bases between the two germline ends. CDR3 length equals 16 residues. In germline, CDR1 is SNHLY, CDR2 FYNNEI. As DNA, the CDR3 is TGTGCCAGCAGTGCCCCAAGGGGGGGGGACAATCAGCCCCAGCATTTT. Its protein product is CASSAPRGGDNQPQHF.

V is TRBV6-1 and J is TRBJ2-5; D not resolved. This CDR3 is 14 amino acids long. CDR1 is MNHNS and CDR2 is SASEGT in the germline V gene. V was cut by 5 bases and J by 5 bases, with 15 bases left in between. The CDR3 nucleotides read TGTGCCAGCAGTTCGACCATGGGTTTGGAGACCCAGTACTTC. Translating it yields CASSSTMGLETQYF.

This chain uses TRBV14 with TRBJ2-1, with 9 bases that match TRBD2. The CDR3 consists of 15 residues. In germline, CDR1 is SGHDN, CDR2 FVKESK. J was trimmed by 6 bases and V by 5 bases; bases with no gene match: 8. The CDR3 sequence: CASSFVAGVINEQFF. The CDR3, as DNA: TGTGCCAGCAGCTTCGTAGCGGGAGTAATCAATGAGCAGTTCTTC.

This clone was seen a single time. The chain recombines TRBV6-6 with TRBJ2-7; D may be TRBD1 or TRBD2 (5 bases each). This CDR3 region has 13 residues. V was cut by 5 bases and J by 2 bases, with 10 bases left in between. Germline-derived CDR1 and CDR2 are MNHNY and SVGAGI (reference sequence). CDR3 region: CASSKRGAYEQYF. The DNA for the CDR3 is TGTGCCAGCAGTAAGCGAGGGGCCTACGAGCAGTACTTC.

This rearrangement joins TRBV5-1 to TRBJ1-6; possible D gene TRBD1, 5 bases. Germline CDR1 is SGHRS and CDR2 is YFSETQ. The CDR3 extends over 14 amino acids. The germline V and J ends were trimmed by 5 bases and 7 bases, with 13 bases remaining between them. CDR3 loop: CASRATGSNSPLHF. The DNA for the CDR3 is TGCGCCAGCAGGGCCACAGGTTCAAATTCACCCCTCCACTTT.

The chain is built from TRBV18 and TRBJ2-5, with TRBD1 matching over 10 bases. This CDR3 comprises 13 residues. V lost 6 bases and J lost 5; bases outside the gene matches: 3. Germline V gene sequence: CDR1 KGHSH, CDR2 LQKENI. The CDR3 region has the DNA TGTGCCAGCTCGCTGGACAGGGGGGAGACCCAGTACTTC. It specifies CASSLDRGETQYF.

This rearrangement joins TRBV5-8 to TRBJ1-3; D ambiguous. CDR1 is SGHTS and CDR2 is YDEGEE in the germline V gene. V dropped 7 bases and J dropped 0 bases, with 17 bases sitting between them. The CDR3 covers 16 residues. The CDR3 coding sequence is TGTGCCAGCGGGTCGGCAGGCGACCTCTCTGGAAACACCATATATTTT. It encodes CASGSAGDLSGNTIYF.

In this sample, this clone turned up once. The chain recombines TRBV2 with TRBJ1-5; no definite D call. The CDR3 sequence is 13 residues long. Deletions cut 6 bases from V and 4 bases from J, with 10 bases between. Per germline, CDR1 SNHLY and CDR2 FYNNEI. The CDR3 is CASRDDGNQPQHF. The CDR3 DNA reads TGTGCCAGCAGGGACGACGGTAATCAGCCCCAGCATTTT.

V usage is TRBV2 and J usage is TRBJ2-5, with TRBD1 identical over 11 bases. The DNA matches TRBJ2-7 better at its end, which makes the J call doubtful. The CDR3 has 13 residues. Looked up from germline, CDR1 is SNHLY and CDR2 is FYNNEI. The CDR3 nucleotides are TGTGCCACCCTTGGACAGGGGGCCCACGAGCAGTACTTC. It codes for CATLGQGAHEQYF.

The table lists this clone with a few counts. This chain uses TRBV6-1 with TRBJ1-1; 12 nucleotides match TRBD1. The CDR3 extends over 15 amino acids. With V trimmed by 5 bases and J by 7 bases, 8 bases remained unmatched. Germline V gene lookup returns CDR1 MNHNS and CDR2 SASEGT. The CDR3 sequence: CASSTRDRGRIEAFF. The CDR3 nucleotides are TGTGCCAGCAGTACCCGGGACAGGGGGCGCATTGAAGCTTTCTTT.

The CDR3 is CASGPAGVGNIQYF. DNA of the CDR3: TGTGCCAGCGGGCCAGCGGGGGTGGGAAACATTCAGTACTTC. The rearrangement uses TRBV6-5 and TRBJ2-4; 8 bases agree with TRBD2. This CDR3 comprises 14 residues. With V trimmed by 8 bases and J by 6 bases, 9 bases remained unmatched. Germline V gives CDR1 MNHEY, CDR2 SVGAGI.

The table lists this clone with a count of one. This chain connects TRBV29-1 to TRBJ1-3; perhaps TRBD1 as D (5 bases). CDR3 length equals 14 residues. V lost 4 bases and J 3 bases, leaving 13 bases between the germline ends. The germline V gene encodes CDR1 SQVTM and CDR2 ANQGSEA. CDR3 loop: CSVAEGRGGNTIYF. In DNA form, the CDR3 reads TGCAGCGTTGCAGAGGGGCGCGGTGGAAACACCATATATTTT. Based on the CDR3 plus reference TRBV29-1 and TRBJ1-3, the full variable domain is SAVISQKPSRDICQRGTSLTIQCQVDSQVTMMFWYRQQPGQSLTLIATANQGSEATYESGFVIDKFPISRPNLTFSTLTVSNMSPEDSSIYLCSVAEGRGGNTIYFGEGSWLTVV.